This passage covers 22 T cell receptor beta chains from one sample sequenced in a study of CD4+ T cells in melanoma. Assay: immunoSEQ multiplex PCR; the TCRdb copy retains only in-frame clones and omits some. The sample lists approximately 110,000 clones, around 92% occurring once. Sequencing was carried out using peripheral blood. These receptors were taken from a human donor with melanoma.

The chain uses TRBV29-1 and TRBJ2-1, with D possibly TRBD1 on 6 matching bases. Trimming shortened V by 5 bases and J by 6 bases, and 14 bases separated the two germline ends. CDR3 length equals 13 residues. The germline V gene encodes CDR1 SQVTM and CDR2 ANQGSEA. For the CDR3, the DNA is TGCAGCGTTCATGAACAGGGCCCCAATGAGCAGTTCTTC. The encoded protein is CSVHEQGPNEQFF.

This clone was detected only once. The chain has TRBV12-5 and TRBJ1-1; tentatively, D is TRBD1 (5 bases). V gave up 3 bases and J gave up 0 bases, with 14 bases separating them. The CDR3 is 16 amino acids. The germline V gene encodes CDR1 LGHNT and CDR2 FRNRAP. The CDR3 is CASGFGTVGVNTEAFF. Written as DNA, the CDR3 is TGTGCTAGTGGTTTTGGGACCGTGGGTGTGAACACTGAAGCTTTCTTT.

This chain joins TRBV6-6 and TRBJ2-1; 11 bases fit TRBD2. J was trimmed by 15 bases and V by 6 bases; bases with no gene match: 13. This CDR3 region has 14 residues. In germline, CDR1 is MNHNY, CDR2 SVGAGI (reference sequence). The CDR3 loop is CASRKDLAGGDVFF. CDR3 sequence (DNA): TGTGCCAGCAGAAAGGATCTAGCGGGAGGCGACGTGTTCTTC.

CDR3 nucleotides: TGTGCCAGCAGCTTAACGGGGGGGGAGGGAGAAAAACTGTTTTTT. Its protein product is CASSLTGGEGEKLFF. The rearrangement joins TRBV7-3 to TRBJ1-4; a possible D gene is TRBD1 (5 bases). Germline CDR1 and CDR2: SGHTA and FQGTGA. The CDR3 is 15 amino acids. Trimming took 0 bases from V and 8 from J, leaving 13 bases between them.

V usage is TRBV6-7 and J usage is TRBJ1-5; 9 bases are shared with TRBD1. TRBV6-7 is filed as an ORF, its function uncertain. Trimming at V came to 0 bases and at J to 2 bases, leaving 17 bases not matched to a gene. CDR3 size: 21 residues. DNA of the CDR3: TGTGCCAGCAGTTACTCGAAGCTGATTCCATCGGGACAGGGCTGCAATCAGCCCCAGCATTTT. Residues: CASSYSKLIPSGQGCNQPQHF.

The chain links TRBV5-1 to TRBJ1-3; D ambiguous. The germline CDR1 and CDR2 sequences are SGHRS and YFSETQ. Trimming removed 0 bases from V and 0 bases from J, with 10 bases in between. The CDR3 is 16 residues long. CDR3 coding DNA: TGCGCCAGCAGCTTGGTCGCGGAGGGCTCTGGAAACACCATATATTTT. As protein: CASSLVAEGSGNTIYF.

The rearrangement joins TRBV7-9 to TRBJ2-7; D call uncertain. The CDR3 length is 13 residues. Germline CDR1 SEHNR, CDR2 FQNEAQ (reference sequence). The V and J ends lost 5 bases and 5 bases respectively, with 13 bases between them. The CDR3, as DNA: TGTGCCAGCAGCGGGAAGCTTGGGGACGAGCAGTACTTC. It is translated as CASSGKLGDEQYF.

The rearrangement uses TRBV4-3 and TRBJ1-2, with D possibly matching TRBD1 (6 bases). Germline V gives CDR1 LGHNA, CDR2 YSLEER. This CDR3 has 18 amino acids. V shed 2 bases and J shed 4 bases, with 23 bases lying between them. CDR3 amino acids: CASSQSPGVGEWVYGYTF. The CDR3 nucleotides are TGCGCCAGCAGCCAATCCCCAGGGGTAGGAGAGTGGGTCTATGGCTACACCTTC.

This chain links TRBV5-1 with TRBJ2-3, with TRBD2 matching 15 bases. Germline V lookup: CDR1 SGHRS, CDR2 YFSETQ. The V gene end was trimmed by 3 bases and the J gene end by 2 bases; junction bases not matched to a gene: 4. The CDR3 extends over 17 amino acids. The CDR3 loop reads CASSSGTSGRITDTQYF. DNA of the CDR3: TGCGCCAGCAGCTCCGGGACTAGCGGGAGGATCACAGATACGCAGTATTTT.

The chain joins TRBV7-2 to TRBJ1-2; TRBD1 might be the D (5 bases). The germline V gene encodes CDR1 SGHTA and CDR2 FQGNSA. Trimming cost V 6 bases and J 6 bases, with 14 bases left between them. The CDR3 has 13 residues. CDR3 in DNA: TGTGCCAGCAGGCTAGGGACGGGGGATGGCTACACCTTC. This encodes CASRLGTGDGYTF.

The V gene is TRBV5-1, the J gene TRBJ2-2; no clear D. Trimming removed 1 base from V and 3 bases from J, with 7 bases in between. Per the germline V gene, CDR1 is SGHRS and CDR2 is YFSETQ. This CDR3 has 14 amino acids. Here the CDR3 DNA reads TGCGCCAGCAGCTTGTGGGATTACACCGGGGAGCTGTTTTTT. Amino acids: CASSLWDYTGELFF.

The chain is built from TRBV7-9 and TRBJ2-7; 12 bases line up with TRBD2. Germline trimming cut 1 base from V and 7 bases from J; bases unmatched to any gene: 5. This CDR3 comprises 15 residues. Looked up from germline, CDR1 is SEHNR and CDR2 is FQNEAQ (reference sequence). The CDR3 DNA follows: TGTGCCAGCAGCTTAGGTGGACTAGCGGGAAGTGAGCAGTACTTC. Its translation is CASSLGGLAGSEQYF.

The CDR3 region has the DNA TGTGCCAGCAGCCCTCAGGTTATAAGAGGAGAGACCCAGTACTTC. Translated: CASSPQVIRGETQYF. The chain recombines TRBV9 with TRBJ2-5; D gene unclear. CDR1 and CDR2 (germline): SGDLS, YYNGEE. This CDR3 is built from 15 residues. Trimming stripped 4 bases from V and 4 bases from J, with 17 bases between.

This sequence joins TRBV5-4 and TRBJ2-2; D gene unclear. This CDR3 region has 16 residues. Trimming pared 3 bases from V and 0 bases from J, leaving 12 bases between. Per germline, CDR1 SGHNT and CDR2 YYREEE (reference sequence). CDR3 amino acids: CASSSDLPPNTGELFF. In nucleotides, the CDR3 is TGTGCCAGCAGCTCTGATCTACCACCGAACACCGGGGAGCTGTTTTTT.

The rearrangement uses TRBV19 and TRBJ2-1; 11 positions match TRBD2. The CDR3 spans 16 residues. The trim removed 3 bases at V and 3 bases at J, leaving 4 bases unmatched. Looked up from germline, CDR1 is LNHDA and CDR2 is SQIVND (reference sequence). CDR3 sequence (DNA): TGTGCCAGTAGTATCGAAGGACTAGCGGGCTACAATGAGCAGTTCTTC. Translating it yields CASSIEGLAGYNEQFF.

The V and J genes are TRBV15 and TRBJ2-5, with TRBD2 matching over 8 bases. The CDR3 spans 16 residues. Germline CDR1 and CDR2: LNHNV and YYDKDF (reference sequence). V dropped 0 bases and J dropped 5; count of bases not matched to a gene: 8. The CDR3 protein is CATSRDFNSGSETQYF. The DNA for the CDR3 is TGTGCCACCAGCAGAGATTTTAACAGCGGGAGTGAGACCCAGTACTTC.

CDR3 region: CSVQGDYLSTDTQYF. The CDR3 bases are TGCAGCGTCCAAGGGGACTATCTTAGCACAGATACGCAGTATTTT. The genes are TRBV29-1 and TRBJ2-3; 7 bases align to TRBD2. This CDR3 contains 15 residues. Germline trimming cut 6 bases from V and 0 bases from J; bases unmatched to any gene: 9. In germline, CDR1 is SQVTM, CDR2 ANQGSEA.

This clone has only one observation. The CDR3 here is CASSQKTGANYGYTF. The CDR3 DNA sequence: TGCGCCAGCAGCCAGAAGACAGGGGCCAACTATGGCTACACCTTC. The rearrangement uses TRBV5-1 and TRBJ1-2; the match to TRBD1 covers 8 bases. Germline V gives CDR1 SGHRS, CDR2 YFSETQ. The CDR3 has 15 residues. The V and J ends lost 4 bases and 2 bases, in that order; junction bases with no gene match: 7.

J is TRBJ2-5 and V is TRBV18; TRBD2 might be the D (5 bases). Germline V CDR1 and CDR2: KGHSH, LQKENI. Trimming removed 3 bases from V and 5 bases from J, with 13 bases in between. The CDR3 runs to 14 residues. Here the CDR3 reads CASSPSGLWETQYF. The CDR3, as DNA: TGTGCCAGCTCACCGTCCGGACTGTGGGAGACCCAGTACTTC.

The gene calls are TRBV20-1 and TRBJ1-5; D is undetermined. CDR3 length: 11 residues. In germline, CDR1 is DFQATT, CDR2 SNEGSKA (reference sequence). V shed 3 bases and J shed 6 bases, with 6 bases lying between them. The CDR3 DNA is TGCAGTGCTAGTCTAGGTCAGCCCCAGCATTTT. It is translated as CSASLGQPQHF.

This rearrangement joins TRBV6-5 to TRBJ2-7, with D possibly being TRBD1 (6 bases). CDR3 length: 15 amino acids. V lost 2 bases, J lost 3 bases, and 14 bases lay in between. The V gene's germline CDR1 is MNHEY and CDR2 SVGAGI. In DNA, the CDR3 is TGTGCCAGCAGTTACACCACCGGGACAATCTACGAGCAGTACTTC. Residues: CASSYTTGTIYEQYF.

This clone was picked up one time. CDR3 nucleotides: TGTGCCAGCAGTTTATCCCGCAGGGCGTGGGAGCAGTACTTC. Its translation: CASSLSRRAWEQYF. This chain connects TRBV28 to TRBJ2-7, with D possibly matching TRBD1 (5 bases). Germline V gene data show CDR1 as MDHEN and CDR2 as SYDVKM. Trimming cost V 1 base and J 7 bases, with 14 bases left between them. The CDR3 runs to 14 residues.